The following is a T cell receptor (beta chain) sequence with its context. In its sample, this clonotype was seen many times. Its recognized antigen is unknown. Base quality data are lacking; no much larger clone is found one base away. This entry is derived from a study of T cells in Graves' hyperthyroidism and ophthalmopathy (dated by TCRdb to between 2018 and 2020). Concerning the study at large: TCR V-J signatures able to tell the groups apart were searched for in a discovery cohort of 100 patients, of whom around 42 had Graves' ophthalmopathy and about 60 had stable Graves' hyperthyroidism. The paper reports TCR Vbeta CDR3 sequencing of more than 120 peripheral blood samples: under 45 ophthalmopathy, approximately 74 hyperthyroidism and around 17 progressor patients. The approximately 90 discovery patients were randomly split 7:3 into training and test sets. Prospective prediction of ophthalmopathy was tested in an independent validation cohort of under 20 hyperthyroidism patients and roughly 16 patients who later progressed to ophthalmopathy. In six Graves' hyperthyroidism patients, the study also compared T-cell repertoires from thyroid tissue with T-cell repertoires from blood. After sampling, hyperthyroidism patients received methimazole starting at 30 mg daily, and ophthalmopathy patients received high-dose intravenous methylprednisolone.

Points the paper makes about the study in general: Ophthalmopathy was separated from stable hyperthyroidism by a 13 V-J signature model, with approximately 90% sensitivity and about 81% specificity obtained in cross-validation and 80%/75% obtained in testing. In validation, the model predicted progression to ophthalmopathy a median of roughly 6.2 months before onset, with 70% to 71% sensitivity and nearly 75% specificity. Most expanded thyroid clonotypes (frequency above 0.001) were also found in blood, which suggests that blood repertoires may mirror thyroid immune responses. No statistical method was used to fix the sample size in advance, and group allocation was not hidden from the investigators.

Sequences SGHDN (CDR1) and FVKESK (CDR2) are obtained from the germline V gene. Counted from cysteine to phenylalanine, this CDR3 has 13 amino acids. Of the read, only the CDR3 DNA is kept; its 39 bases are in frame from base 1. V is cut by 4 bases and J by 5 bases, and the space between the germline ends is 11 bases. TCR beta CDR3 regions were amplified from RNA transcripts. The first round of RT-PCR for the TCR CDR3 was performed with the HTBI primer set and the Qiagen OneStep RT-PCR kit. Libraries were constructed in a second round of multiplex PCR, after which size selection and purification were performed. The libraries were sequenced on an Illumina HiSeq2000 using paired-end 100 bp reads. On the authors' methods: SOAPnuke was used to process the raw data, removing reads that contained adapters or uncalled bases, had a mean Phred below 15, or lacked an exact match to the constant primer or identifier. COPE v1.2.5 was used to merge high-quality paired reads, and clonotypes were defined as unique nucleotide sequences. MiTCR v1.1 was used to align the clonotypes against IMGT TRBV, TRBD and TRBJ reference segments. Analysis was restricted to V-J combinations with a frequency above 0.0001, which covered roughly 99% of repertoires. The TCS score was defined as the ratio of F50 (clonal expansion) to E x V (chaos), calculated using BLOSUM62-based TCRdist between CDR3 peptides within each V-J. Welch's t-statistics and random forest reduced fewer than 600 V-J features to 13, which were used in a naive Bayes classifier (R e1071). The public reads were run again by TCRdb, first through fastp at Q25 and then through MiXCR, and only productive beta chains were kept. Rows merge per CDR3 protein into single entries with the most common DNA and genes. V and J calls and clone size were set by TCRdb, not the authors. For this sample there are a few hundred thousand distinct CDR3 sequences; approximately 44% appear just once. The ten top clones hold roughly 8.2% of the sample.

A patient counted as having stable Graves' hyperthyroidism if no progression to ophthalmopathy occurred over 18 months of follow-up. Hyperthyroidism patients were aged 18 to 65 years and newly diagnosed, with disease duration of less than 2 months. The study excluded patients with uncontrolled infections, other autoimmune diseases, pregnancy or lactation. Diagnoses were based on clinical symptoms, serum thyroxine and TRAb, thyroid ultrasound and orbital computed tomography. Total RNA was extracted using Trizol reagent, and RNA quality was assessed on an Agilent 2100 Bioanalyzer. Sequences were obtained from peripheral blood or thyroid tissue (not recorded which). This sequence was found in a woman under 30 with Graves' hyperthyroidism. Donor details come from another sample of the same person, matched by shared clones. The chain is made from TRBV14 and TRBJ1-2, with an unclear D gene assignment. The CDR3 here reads CASSPTLEYGYTF. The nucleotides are TGTGCCAGCAGCCCAACATTAGAATATGGCTACACCTTC.